This T cell receptor beta chain was found in a study of technical replicates of blood from several donors. Libraries were prepared by immunoSEQ multiplex PCR; TCRdb keeps only in-frame clonotypes and omits some of them. The table shows roughly 50,000 clones, with about 93% occurring only once. Points on this clone: Other DNA sequences in this specimen translate into the identical CDR3.

Trimming removed 4 bases from V and 4 bases from J; junction bases left unmatched: 3. This CDR3 has 14 amino acids. Germline loops: CDR1 SGHRS, CDR2 YFSETQ. The sequenced sample consisted of PBMCs. This chain uses TRBV5-1 with TRBJ2-1, with TRBD2 identical over 9 bases. This sequence was found in a human donor in good health. Some clones in this sample may be carry-over from other donors' samples. The CDR3 region has the DNA TGCGCCAGCAGCCCAAGCGGGGGGTACAATGAGCAGTTCTTC. As protein: CASSPSGGYNEQFF.